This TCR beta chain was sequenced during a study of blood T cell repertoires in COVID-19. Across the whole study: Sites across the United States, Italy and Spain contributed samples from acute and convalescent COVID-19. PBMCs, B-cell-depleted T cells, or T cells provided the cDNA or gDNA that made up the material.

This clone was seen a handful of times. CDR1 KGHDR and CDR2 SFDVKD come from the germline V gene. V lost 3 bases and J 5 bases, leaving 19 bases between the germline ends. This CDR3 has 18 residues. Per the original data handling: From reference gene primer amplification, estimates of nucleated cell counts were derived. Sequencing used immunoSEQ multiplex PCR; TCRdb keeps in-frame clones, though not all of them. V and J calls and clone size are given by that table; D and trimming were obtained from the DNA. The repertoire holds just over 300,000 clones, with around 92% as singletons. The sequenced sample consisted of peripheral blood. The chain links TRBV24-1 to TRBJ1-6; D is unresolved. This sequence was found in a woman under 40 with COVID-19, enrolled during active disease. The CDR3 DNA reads TGTGCCACCAGTGATCGCCTTGGCCCGGGTCGGAATAATTCACCCCTCCACTTT. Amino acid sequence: CATSDRLGPGRNNSPLHF.